This T cell receptor (beta chain) was sequenced for a study of molecular identifiers for immune sequencing clone quantification (dated by TCRdb to 2017 to 2018). About the full investigation: In a replicate experiment, RNA from roughly 18,000 or 92,000 naive CD8 T cells was split into five aliquots, four of which were sequenced. This methods study benchmarked molecular-identifier clustering-based TCR repertoire sequencing (MIDCIRS) and TCR RNA copy counting, using CD8 T cells to do so. Here is what the overall study found, with its caveats: About 3.1 recovered TCR RNA copies per cell were obtained by modeling, versus about 9.7 by digital PCR, implying a capture efficiency of 25% to 30%. When barcode sub-clustering was left out, chimeric consensus sequences inflated TCR diversity, with chimeras reaching as high as 47%. Spiked-in Jurkat TCR RNA equal to a single cell's worth was reported to be detectable even within 1,200,000 naive CD8 T cells. In CMV-specific effector cells, over 98% of molecules were held by clones above 20 RNA copies, whereas under 1% of molecules were held by such clones in naive cells. Highly expanded clone sizes could be underestimated if identical TCR molecules share a barcode. The naive libraries included spiked-in Jurkat TCR RNA (10 copies' worth), and this Jurkat TCR RNA is not part of the donor repertoire.

The sample holds a few counts of this clonotype. The antigen it recognizes is unknown. Base-call qualities are not available, and no considerably larger clone is one nucleotide away. Libraries of naive CD8 T cells were built from anywhere between about 17,000 and 1,000,000 sorted cells, with 10%, 30% or 50% of the purified RNA used. Naive CD8 T cells, defined as CD8+CD4-CCR7+CD45RA+, were FACS-sorted into RLT Plus buffer on a BD FACSAria II. Detection sensitivity was tested by spiking Jurkat RNA equal to 9 to 10 TCR copies' worth into samples containing roughly 18,000-1,000,000 naive CD8 T cells. CD8 T cells were enriched using RosetteSep CD8+ T Cell Enrichment Cocktail and Ficoll-Paque, and the enriched cells then underwent ACK red cell lysis. The library came from PCR. Sequencing used an Illumina HiSeq 4000. Bulk TCR libraries were made following a previously described method, with the TCR primers given in Table S5. Total RNA was purified with the Qiagen AllPrep DNA/RNA kit. Before analysis, reads from multiple sequencing runs of the same library were pooled. In the source study's methods: Only reads with exact TCR constant sequence were kept, trimmed to 150 nt, and grouped by their 12-nt molecular barcodes. Within each barcode group, reads were sub-clustered at a 15% Levenshtein threshold, and quality-weighted consensus sequences were built per RNA molecule. Non-functional sequences were excluded, and lower-count sequences lying one edit away from another sequence were also excluded. Based on a fit of two negative binomial distributions, barcode sub-clusters having less than 20% of the maximum read count were discarded. The public reads were quality trimmed at Q25 with fastp and then assembled into clones with MiXCR by TCRdb, keeping productive beta chains. Duplicate CDR3 protein sequences are folded into a single record with the most common DNA and genes. What appears here as the V and J calls and clone size reflects TCRdb's work, not the paper's. This sample is represented by more than 250,000 distinct CDR3 sequences; over 20% of them were singletons. About 0.79% of the sample belongs to the ten largest clones.

Cut back by 5 bases and 0 bases, the V and J ends lie 13 bases apart. From its cysteine to its phenylalanine, the CDR3 spans 15 amino acids. CDR3 DNA only is kept here, 45 bases in frame from base 1. The sequence joins TRBV12-3 or TRBV12-4 to TRBJ1-1, with TRBD1 perhaps the D gene, on 5 matching bases. The sample comprised naive CD8+ T cells from blood, with Jurkat cell RNA spiked in. What this sample's cell subset or site label stands for: FACS-sorted CD8+CD4-CCR7+CD45RA+ naive T cells. This clonotype was obtained from a human donor in good health. Some libraries in this study had Jurkat cell RNA spiked in. The CDR3 has the sequence CASSPAMGLNTEAFF. The DNA sequence is given as TGTGCCAGCAGTCCCGCGATGGGGCTGAACACTGAAGCTTTCTTT.